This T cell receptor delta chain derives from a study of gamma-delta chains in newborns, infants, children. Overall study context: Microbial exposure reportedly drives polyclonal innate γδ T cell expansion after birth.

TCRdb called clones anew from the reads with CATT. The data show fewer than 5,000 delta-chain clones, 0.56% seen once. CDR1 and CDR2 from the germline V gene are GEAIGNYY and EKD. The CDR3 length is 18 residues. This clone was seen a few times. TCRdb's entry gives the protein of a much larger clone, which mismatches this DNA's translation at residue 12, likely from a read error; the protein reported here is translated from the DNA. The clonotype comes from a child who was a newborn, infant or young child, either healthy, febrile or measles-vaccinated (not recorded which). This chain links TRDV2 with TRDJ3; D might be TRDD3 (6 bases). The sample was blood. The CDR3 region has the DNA TGTGCCTGTGACACCTGGGGGCTCCTCTCCTGGTACACCCGACAGATGTTTTTC. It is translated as CACDTWGLLSWYTRQMFF.